Included here is one T cell receptor (beta chain) sequence, with context. The CDR3 covers 15 residues. Some clones are missing from TCRdb's copy, which holds only in-frame ones; the method was immunoSEQ multiplex PCR. The sample consists of about 15,000 clones, around 33% of them appearing once. The data were obtained in a study of graft-versus-host responses after intestinal transplantation. Study-level background: Anti-thymocyte globulin induction was given to all recipients, followed by tacrolimus and steroids for about 3 years.

Stimulators, approximately 200,000 irradiated and violet-dye-labeled cells, were plated with approximately 200,000 CFSE-labeled responder cells. Notes on the study in general: The marrow of recipients harbored GvH clones, and ileum or blood showed some of them first.

The V call is TRBV21-1, the J call TRBJ2-5; TRBD2, the table's D call, was not compared with the DNA. TRBV21-1 is a recognized pseudogene. The starting material was alloreactive CD4+ T cells from a mixed lymphocyte reaction culture, obtained before intestinal transplant. Subset specified: CFSE-low proliferating T cells sorted from approximately six-day pre-transplant mixed lymphocyte reaction (GvH or HvG direction). This clonotype was obtained from a human patient who received an intestinal transplant. The CDR3 sequence is CARGGPGLAKETQYF. CDR3 DNA: TGTGCCAGGGGGGGGCCGGGACTAGCGAAAGAGACCCAGTACTTC.